In this sample, the clone carrying this T cell receptor (beta chain) turned up many times. This specimen comes from a study of regulatory T cells in long-lasting Graves disease. V was shortened by 5 bases and J by 4 bases, with 14 bases between the two germline ends. The CDR3 loop spans 14 amino acids. Germline-derived CDR1 and CDR2 are MNHNS and SASEGT. HTBI primers from iRepertoire and Arm-PCR of CDR3 regions yielded the TCR beta libraries. TCRdb independently ran MiXCR on the multiplex PCR reads; one entry per CDR3 protein. The sample lists 400,000 to 600,000 distinct CDR3 sequences; roughly a fifth were seen once. Time point of the sample: persistent/refractory GD, antithyroid drugs over 5 years with positive TRAb. PBMC RNA served as the TCR library source.

This clonotype was obtained from a female donor with Graves disease. The source was peripheral blood mononuclear cells (PBMCs), collected when the disease was refractory, from a patient treated with antithyroid drugs. The chain combines TRBV6-1 with TRBJ1-2; possibly TRBD1 for D (5 bases). This CDR3 reads CASSPRAGSYGYTF. The CDR3 coding sequence is TGTGCCAGCAGTCCTCGGGCAGGGAGCTATGGCTACACCTTC.